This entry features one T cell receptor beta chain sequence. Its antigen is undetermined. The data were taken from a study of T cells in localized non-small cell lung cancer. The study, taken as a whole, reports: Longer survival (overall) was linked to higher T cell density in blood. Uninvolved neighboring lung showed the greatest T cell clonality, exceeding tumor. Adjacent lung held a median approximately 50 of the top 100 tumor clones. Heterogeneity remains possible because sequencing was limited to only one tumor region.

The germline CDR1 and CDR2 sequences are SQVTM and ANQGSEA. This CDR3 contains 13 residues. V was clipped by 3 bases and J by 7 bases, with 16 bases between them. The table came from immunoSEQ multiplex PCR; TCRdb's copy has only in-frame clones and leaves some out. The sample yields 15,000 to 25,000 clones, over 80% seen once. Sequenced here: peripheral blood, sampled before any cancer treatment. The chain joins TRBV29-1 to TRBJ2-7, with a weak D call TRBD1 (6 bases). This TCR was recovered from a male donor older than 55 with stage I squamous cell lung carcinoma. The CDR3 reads CSVEETGSGEQYF. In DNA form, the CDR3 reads TGCAGCGTTGAGGAGACAGGATCGGGAGAGCAGTACTTC.